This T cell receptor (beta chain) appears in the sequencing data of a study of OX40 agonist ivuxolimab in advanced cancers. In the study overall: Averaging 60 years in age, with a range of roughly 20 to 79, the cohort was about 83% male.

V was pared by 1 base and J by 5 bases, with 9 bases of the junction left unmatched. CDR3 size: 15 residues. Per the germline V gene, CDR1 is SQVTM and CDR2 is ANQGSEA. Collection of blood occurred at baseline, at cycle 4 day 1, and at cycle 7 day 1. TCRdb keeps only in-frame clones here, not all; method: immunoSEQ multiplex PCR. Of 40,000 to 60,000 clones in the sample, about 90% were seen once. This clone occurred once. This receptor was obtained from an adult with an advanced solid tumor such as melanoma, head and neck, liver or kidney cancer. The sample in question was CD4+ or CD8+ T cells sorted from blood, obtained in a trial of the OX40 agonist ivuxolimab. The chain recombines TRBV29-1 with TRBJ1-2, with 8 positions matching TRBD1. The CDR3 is CSVEGGDRRYYGYTF. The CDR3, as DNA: TGCAGCGTTGAAGGGGGGGACAGGCGGTATTATGGCTACACCTTC.